This T cell receptor beta chain was obtained from a study of spatial heterogeneity in lung cancer. Time point defined: sample taken at primary tumor resection. Whole RNA was taken from tumor, nontumor lung or frozen PBMC; it was then sequenced unsorted. CDR1 is MDHEN, CDR2 SYDVKM, per germline. The CDR3 has 15 amino acids. Between the trimmed V and J ends, which lost 1 base and 1 base, there was a span of 8 bases. Each CDR3 protein is one row after TCRdb ran MiXCR on the 5' RACE reads. The repertoire holds tens of thousands of distinct CDR3 sequences, with 7.5% as singletons. The chain couples TRBV28 to TRBJ1-3; D is uncertain. The sequencing here drew on PBMCs, taken at surgery. The receptor was isolated from a male donor with early-stage non-small cell lung cancer. The CDR3 loop is CASSLLVGSGNTIYF. The CDR3 DNA reads TGTGCCAGCAGTTTATTAGTGGGATCTGGAAACACCATATATTTT.